The sequence of this TCR beta chain was determined in a study of tumor-infiltrating lymphocytes in primary liver carcinoma. Study details: Surgical resection was used to treat these primary liver carcinoma patients. Patients comprised men and women whose ages fell between 30 and 69 years. Samples returned roughly 3.5 to 7.5 million productive TCRbeta reads each. Read depth did not differ significantly between tissue types.

The researchers produced TCR beta cDNA from approximately 460 ng total RNA with a constant-region primer. Modified slightly, ARM-PCR produced TCR beta libraries over three nested multiplex PCR rounds. Each of the first two PCR rounds ran approximately 9 cycles with TRBV1-TRBV30 forward and C-beta reverse primers. TCRdb fed the multiplex PCR reads into MiXCR, producing one record per CDR3 protein. This table holds some 200,000 distinct CDR3 sequences, 65% found once. Germline DNA was extracted alongside blood RNA, which was obtained from unsorted whole blood. Patients were chronically HBV-infected and treatment-naive. Trimming left V 2 bases short and J 1 base short, with 17 bases between. Germline V CDR1 and CDR2: MDHEN, SYDVKM. This CDR3 contains 17 residues.

The chain couples TRBV28 to TRBJ2-5, with D perhaps TRBD1 or TRBD2 (5 bases each). Sequences were obtained from peripheral blood. This receptor was taken from a woman aged 55-69 years with primary liver carcinoma and hepatitis B virus infection. CDR3 loop: CASSLGPPGSLQETQYF. The CDR3 nucleotides read TGTGCCAGCAGTTTAGGACCCCCAGGGAGCCTCCAAGAGACCCAGTACTTC.